This section outlines one T cell receptor (beta chain) sequence together with its context. The target antigen is unknown. The data stem from a study of cytomegalovirus exposure and HLA in healthy donors. The V gene's germline CDR1 is MGHRA and CDR2 YSYEKL. The V end lost 0 bases, the J end lost 1 base, and 7 bases lay between the germline ends. The CDR3 spans 15 residues. PCR was performed using 60 Vbeta and 13 Jbeta primers. Sequencing used immunoSEQ multiplex PCR; TCRdb keeps in-frame clones, though not all of them. This sample's table reports some 39,000 clones. Overall study findings and caveats: Compared with the roughly 700-donor mean, an Asian-associated ancestry cluster reportedly had fewer N-insertions, according to a later analysis.

J is TRBJ2-1 and V is TRBV4-1, with D possibly TRBD2 on 6 matching bases. The TCR comes from a woman aged 30 to 39 in good health and CMV-seropositive. Sequencing used PBMCs. The CDR3 DNA is TGCGCCAGCAGCCAAGAGGGGACTTCCTACAATGAGCAGTTCTTC. Residues: CASSQEGTSYNEQFF.